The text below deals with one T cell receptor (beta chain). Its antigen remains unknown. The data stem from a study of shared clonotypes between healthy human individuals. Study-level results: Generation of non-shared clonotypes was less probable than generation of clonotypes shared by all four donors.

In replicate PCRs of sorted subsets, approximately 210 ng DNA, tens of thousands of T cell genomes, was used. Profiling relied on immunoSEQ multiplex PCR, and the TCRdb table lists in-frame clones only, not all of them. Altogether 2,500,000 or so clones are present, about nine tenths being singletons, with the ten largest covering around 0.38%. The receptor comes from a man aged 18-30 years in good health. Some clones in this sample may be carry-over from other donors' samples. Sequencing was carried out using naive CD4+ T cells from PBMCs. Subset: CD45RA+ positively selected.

CDR3 nucleotides: TGTGCCAGCAGCCACAAACAGGGGGCGGCCCTCTCGAACACCGGGGAGCTGTTTTTT. Protein product: CASSHKQGAALSNTGELFF. The chain employs TRBV14 and TRBJ2-2; 9 positions match TRBD1. Germline V gene sequence: CDR1 SGHDN, CDR2 FVKESK. The V gene end was trimmed by 3 bases and the J gene end by 0 bases; junction bases not matched to a gene: 11. The CDR3 extends over 19 amino acids. Full variable domain (remainder filled in from reference TRBV14 and TRBJ2-2): EAGVTQFPSHSVIEKGQTVTLRCDPISGHDNLYWYRRVMGKEIKFLLHFVKESKQDESGMPNNRFLAERTGGTYSTLKVQPAELEDSGVYFCASSHKQGAALSNTGELFFGEGSRLTVL.